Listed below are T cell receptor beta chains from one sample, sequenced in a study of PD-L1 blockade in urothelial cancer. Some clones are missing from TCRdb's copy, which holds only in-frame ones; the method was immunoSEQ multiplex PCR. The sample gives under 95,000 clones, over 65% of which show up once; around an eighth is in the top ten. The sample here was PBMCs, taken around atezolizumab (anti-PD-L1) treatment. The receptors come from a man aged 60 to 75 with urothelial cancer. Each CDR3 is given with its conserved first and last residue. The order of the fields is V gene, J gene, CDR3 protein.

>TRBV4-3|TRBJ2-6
CASSPTRQGTGSGANVLTF
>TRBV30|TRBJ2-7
CAWSVIGAPYEQYF
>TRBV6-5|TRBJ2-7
CASTLGRVDEQYF
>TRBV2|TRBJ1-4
CASREDKLFF
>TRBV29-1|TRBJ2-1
CSVAHSEYNEQFF
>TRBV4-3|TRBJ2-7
CASSQGRGNYEQYF
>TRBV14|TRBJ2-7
CASSHTGGYEQYF
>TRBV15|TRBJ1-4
CATSRDSGDGEKLFF
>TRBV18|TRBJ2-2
CASSFGQGNTGELFF
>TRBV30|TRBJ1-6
CAWSINISPLHF
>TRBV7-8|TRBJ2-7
CASRSSYEQYF
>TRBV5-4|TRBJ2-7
CASSLIRSGSLYEQYF
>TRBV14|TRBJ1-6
CASSRPSVGSGSPLHF
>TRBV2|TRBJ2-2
CASGYGTSGRTGELFF
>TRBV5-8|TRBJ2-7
CASSSDRGFPYEQYF
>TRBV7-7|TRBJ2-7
CASSPGEGRYEQYF
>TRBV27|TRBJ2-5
CASSSVAGGKETQYF
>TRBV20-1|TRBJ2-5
CSAIIRTQYF
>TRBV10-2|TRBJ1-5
CASRPDRGNQPQHF
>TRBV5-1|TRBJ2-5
CASSLADKGRGTQYF
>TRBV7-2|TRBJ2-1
CASSLAPAVNEQFF
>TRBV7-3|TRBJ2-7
CASSLKGREGPQYF
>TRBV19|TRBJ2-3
CASSLGQGRGTDTQYF
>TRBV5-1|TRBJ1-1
CASSLAGDRTEAFF
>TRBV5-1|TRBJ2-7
CASSLGGAGEQYF
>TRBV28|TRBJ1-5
CASSLGQSYYQPQHF
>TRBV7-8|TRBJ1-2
CASSWGQRGYTF
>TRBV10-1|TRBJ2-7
CASHYEQYF
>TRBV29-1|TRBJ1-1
CSVVSTLTGARDTEAFF
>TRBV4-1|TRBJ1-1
CASSHRVGTEAFF
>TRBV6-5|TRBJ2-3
CASSPAGGGTDTQYF
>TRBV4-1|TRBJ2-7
CASSPRGGGEQYF
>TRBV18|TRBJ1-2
CASSQGTGGHYGYTF
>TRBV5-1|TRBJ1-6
CASSLRQGVWNSPLHF
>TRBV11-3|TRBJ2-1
CASSPQAGGHNEQFF
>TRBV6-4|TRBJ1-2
CASTRQGGIYGYTF
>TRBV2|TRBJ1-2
CASSEWGPSGQGNYGYTF
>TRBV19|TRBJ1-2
CASRWGGPNYGYTF
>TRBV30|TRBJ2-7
CAWGDRDPREQYF
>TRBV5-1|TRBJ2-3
CASSLEPYPSTDTQYF
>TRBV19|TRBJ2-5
CASSELDQETQYF
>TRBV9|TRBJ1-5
CASSPFGGVQPQHF
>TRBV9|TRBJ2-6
CASSVVSGNSGANVLTF
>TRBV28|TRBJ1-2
CASSPGQFYGGYTF
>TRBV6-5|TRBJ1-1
CATRDSFMRAFF
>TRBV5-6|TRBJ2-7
CASSNPGSPSHEQYF
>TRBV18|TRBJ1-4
CASSPGPGQTNEKLFF
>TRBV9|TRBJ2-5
CASSVGGAQETQYF
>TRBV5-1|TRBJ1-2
CASSLDSGGSTIMGKGYTF
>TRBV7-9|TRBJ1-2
CASSVTGVRANYGYTF
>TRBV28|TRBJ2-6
CASVQVNSGANVLTF
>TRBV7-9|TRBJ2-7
CASSFRDRIYEQYF
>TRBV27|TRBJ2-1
CASSWLPGSYEQFF
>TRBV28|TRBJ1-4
CASSLDSGWKLFF
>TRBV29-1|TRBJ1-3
CSAGEGDTIYF
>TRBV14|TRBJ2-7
CASSQRGLAYEQYF
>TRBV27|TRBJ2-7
CASSLLGDSYEQYF
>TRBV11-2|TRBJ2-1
CASSLGASGSRNEQFF
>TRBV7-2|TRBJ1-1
CASSLEGPVYTEAFF